The clone carrying this T cell receptor beta chain is judged medium-sized. The antigen is unknown. The PBMCs were taken from about 9.7 ml of fresh peripheral blood. Amplification targeted TCR beta CDR3 regions from RNA transcripts. A first-round RT-PCR of the TCR CDR3 used the HTBI primer set. TCRdb passed the multiplex PCR reads through MiXCR, listing each CDR3 protein once. In the table there are some 320,000 distinct CDR3 sequences, approximately 13% of which are singletons. The sample originates from a study of T cells in Graves' hyperthyroidism and ophthalmopathy. Across the whole study: Peripheral blood was secured at the point of initial diagnosis, before any treatment. Whole-study findings and limits: The model predicted ophthalmopathy a median around 6 months before onset.

The CDR3 is made up of 14 amino acids. Germline values: CDR1 SNHLY, CDR2 FYNNEI. Trimming cost V 6 bases and J 7 bases, with 15 bases left between them. This sequence joins TRBV2 and TRBJ2-2; TRBD1 is a possible D gene (5 bases). The clonotype comes from a woman aged 40 to 50 with Graves' ophthalmopathy. The sample comprised blood. CDR3 protein: CASRDNELIGELFF. In DNA form, the CDR3 reads TGTGCCAGCAGGGACAACGAACTTATCGGGGAGCTGTTTTTT.